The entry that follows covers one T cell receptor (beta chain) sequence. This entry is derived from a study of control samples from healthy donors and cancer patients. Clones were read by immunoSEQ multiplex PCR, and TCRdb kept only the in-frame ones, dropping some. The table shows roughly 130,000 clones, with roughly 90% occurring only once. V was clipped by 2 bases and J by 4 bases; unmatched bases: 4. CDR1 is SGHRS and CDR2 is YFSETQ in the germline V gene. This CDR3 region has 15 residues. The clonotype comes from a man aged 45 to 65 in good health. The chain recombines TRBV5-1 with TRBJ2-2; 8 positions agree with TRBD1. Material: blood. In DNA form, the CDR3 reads TGCGCCAGCAGCTTACTGACAGGGGTCACCGGGGAGCTGTTTTTT. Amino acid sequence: CASSLLTGVTGELFF.